This T cell receptor (beta chain) was found in a study of T cell changes during pregnancy in multiple sclerosis. Profiled with immunoSEQ multiplex PCR; TCRdb holds only in-frame clones, not every one. This sample has about 30,000 clones, with about 92% found just once. This CDR3 comprises 19 residues. Germline values: CDR1 MDHEN, CDR2 SYDVKM. The V gene end was trimmed by 6 bases and the J gene end by 4 bases; junction bases not matched to a gene: 23. The sequences come from CD4+ T cells from peripheral blood mononuclear cells, collected after pregnancy. The chain employs TRBV28 and TRBJ2-5; TRBD1 matches 7 bases. This TCR came from a female donor with multiple sclerosis, enrolled in a pregnancy study. This CDR3 is CASSSVALGTATVVETQYF. CDR3 coding DNA: TGTGCCAGCAGCTCAGTAGCTCTAGGGACAGCTACCGTCGTAGAGACCCAGTACTTC.